The 11 T cell receptor beta chains reported below all come from one sample, sequenced in a study of cytomegalovirus exposure and HLA in healthy donors. PCR employed 60 Vbeta and 13 Jbeta primers. Measured with immunoSEQ multiplex PCR; TCRdb has only the in-frame clones, and not every one. The sample consists of fewer than 140,000 clones, 75% of them appearing once. The sequencing input was PBMCs. Receptor source: a male donor in good health and CMV-seropositive.

The V and J genes are TRBV5-6 and TRBJ2-1; a possible D gene is TRBD1 (5 bases). This CDR3 comprises 13 residues. CDR1 is SGHDT and CDR2 is YYEEEE in the germline V gene. V was shortened by 2 bases and J by 7 bases, with 10 bases between the two germline ends. CDR3 protein: CASSFDRANEQFF. The CDR3 DNA reads TGTGCCAGCAGCTTTGACAGAGCAAATGAGCAGTTCTTC.

The chain links TRBV15 to TRBJ1-5, with 7 bases identical to TRBD1. This CDR3 has 15 amino acids. Germline-derived CDR1 and CDR2 are LNHNV and YYDKDF (reference sequence). V was pared by 5 bases and J by 7 bases, with 11 bases of the junction left unmatched. The CDR3 is CATSVARGPGQPQHF. CDR3 DNA sequence: TGTGCCACCAGCGTAGCGAGGGGGCCGGGGCAGCCCCAGCATTTT.

This clone has more than one count but fewer than ten. This chain uses TRBV6-5 with TRBJ2-7; D perhaps matches TRBD1 (5 bases). The CDR3 extends over 13 amino acids. The V gene lost 5 bases and the J gene lost 3 bases, with 11 bases spanning the gap. Germline V gene data show CDR1 as MNHEY and CDR2 as SVGAGI. The CDR3 region has the DNA TGTGCCAGCAGTCACTGGCAGGGCTACGAGCAGTACTTC. As protein: CASSHWQGYEQYF.

The V and J genes are TRBV7-2 and TRBJ2-1; the D gene is possibly TRBD2 (6 bases). Trimming stripped 1 base from V and 6 bases from J, with 13 bases between. Looked up from germline, CDR1 is SGHTA and CDR2 is FQGNSA. The CDR3 consists of 15 residues. This CDR3 is CASSLDWGEFNEQFF. The DNA of the CDR3 is TGTGCCAGCAGCTTAGATTGGGGGGAGTTCAATGAGCAGTTCTTC.

The rearrangement joins TRBV29-1 to TRBJ2-5, with D perhaps matching TRBD2 (5 bases). Germline CDR1 SQVTM, CDR2 ANQGSEA. The CDR3 is 14 amino acids. The V end lost 3 bases, the J end lost 4 bases, and 15 bases lay between the germline ends. The CDR3 sequence is CSVDYRGLRETQYF. The CDR3, as DNA: TGCAGCGTTGATTATCGCGGGCTACGAGAGACCCAGTACTTC.

This clone was seen only a few times. The chain recombines TRBV14 with TRBJ2-1; 8 bases line up with TRBD2. This CDR3 has 16 residues. Germline V gene sequence: CDR1 SGHDN, CDR2 FVKESK. V gave up 3 bases and J gave up 5 bases; unmatched junction bases: 9. The CDR3: CASSHPGLEGNNEQFF. CDR3 DNA sequence: TGTGCCAGCAGCCACCCGGGACTAGAGGGGAACAATGAGCAGTTCTTC. Based on the CDR3 plus reference TRBV14 and TRBJ2-1, the full variable domain is EAGVTQFPSHSVIEKGQTVTLRCDPISGHDNLYWYRRVMGKEIKFLLHFVKESKQDESGMPNNRFLAERTGGTYSTLKVQPAELEDSGVYFCASSHPGLEGNNEQFFGPGTRLTVL.

The chain joins TRBV5-1 to TRBJ2-5, with no clear D. CDR1 is SGHRS, CDR2 YFSETQ, per germline. Trimming took off 1 base at V and 5 bases at J, with 6 bases between the two ends. The CDR3 length is 12 residues. The CDR3 DNA is TGCGCCAGCAGCTTGTCCTCGGAGACCCAGTACTTC. Protein product: CASSLSSETQYF.

V and J are TRBV19 and TRBJ2-2; D gene ambiguous. Germline CDR1 and CDR2: LNHDA and SQIVND (reference sequence). The CDR3 extends over 12 amino acids. Trimming cost V 6 bases and J 6 bases, with 8 bases left between them. The CDR3 DNA follows: TGTGCCAGTAGCTGGCACCCCGGGGAGCTGTTTTTT. Amino acid sequence: CASSWHPGELFF.

This chain links TRBV18 with TRBJ2-7, with 8 bases identical to TRBD1. This CDR3 contains 14 residues. CDR1 and CDR2 (germline): KGHSH, LQKENI. Germline trimming cut 2 bases from V and 7 bases from J; bases unmatched to any gene: 7. The CDR3 bases are TGTGCCAGCTCACCAGGGCAGGGGGCAGGTGAGCAGTACTTC. Translating it yields CASSPGQGAGEQYF.

This chain links TRBV6-5 with TRBJ2-7; 7 bases fit TRBD1. Looked up from germline, CDR1 is MNHEY and CDR2 is SVGAGI. CDR3 length: 15 residues. The trim removed 0 bases at V and 2 bases at J, leaving 4 bases unmatched. CDR3 in amino acids: CASSYSRQGPYEQYF. The CDR3, as DNA: TGTGCCAGCAGTTACTCAAGACAGGGACCCTACGAGCAGTACTTC.

V usage is TRBV9 and J usage is TRBJ1-3; a weak D match, TRBD1 (6 bases). This CDR3 is built from 15 residues. The germline gives CDR1 SGDLS, CDR2 YYNGEE. V was trimmed by 0 bases and J by 2 bases, leaving 9 bases between them. In DNA, the CDR3 is TGTGCCAGCAGCGTAGCGGGGGGCGCTGGAAACACCATATATTTT. It encodes CASSVAGGAGNTIYF.